This is a list of T cell receptor beta chains from one sample in a study of T cell repertoires in aging, cancer and after chemotherapy. Via MiXCR, TCRdb re-called the multiplex PCR reads, giving one row per CDR3 protein. The table lists about 6,200 distinct CDR3 sequences, about 32% of them singletons. Material: blood. These receptors were taken from a human donor with a blood cancer. The CDR3 runs from the conserved cysteine through the conserved F or W. D genes are given only for firm matches. Size values are once, few and many counts, or a class for expanded clones, and some rows have none.

-	few	TRBV20-1	TRBJ2-1	CSHLSGQLYNEQFF	TGCAGTCACCTTAGCGGCCAGCTCTACAATGAGCAGTTCTTC
TRBD2	few	TRBV20-1	TRBJ2-1	CSATGLAGVSEQFF	TGCAGTGCTACGGGACTAGCGGGAGTTAGTGAGCAGTTCTTC
TRBD2	-	TRBV10-3	TRBJ2-7	CAISREGGLAGVVYEQYF	TGTGCCATCAGCCGAGAGGGGGGACTAGCGGGAGTGGTTTACGAGCAGTACTTC
-	-	TRBV5-6	TRBJ2-7	CASSLAPAYEQYF	TGTGCCAGCAGCTTGGCTCCAGCCTACGAGCAGTACTTC
-	few	TRBV11-2	TRBJ1-2	CASSRPHNYGYTF	TGTGCCAGCAGCCGCCCACACAACTATGGCTACACCTTC
TRBD2	medium-sized	TRBV7-9	TRBJ2-1	CASSYTSGTWDEQFF	TGTGCCAGCAGCTATACTAGCGGAACGTGGGATGAGCAGTTCTTC
TRBD2	medium-sized	TRBV29-1	TRBJ2-1	CSVEIFRGSGRHREQFF	TGCAGCGTTGAAATCTTCCGGGGAAGCGGGAGGCACAGGGAGCAGTTCTTC
-	few	TRBV20-1	TRBJ2-1	CSARDPRGSGNEQFF	TGCAGTGCTAGAGATCCGAGGGGTTCGGGCAATGAGCAGTTCTTC
-	-	TRBV5-6	TRBJ1-5	CASSLRDDYSNQPQHF	TGTGCCAGCAGCTTGCGAGACGACTATAGCAATCAGCCCCAGCATTTT
TRBD1	-	TRBV20-1	TRBJ1-5	CSATDRPLTNKPQHF	TGCAGTGCTACGGACAGGCCGCTTACCAATAAGCCCCAGCATTTT
TRBD2	-	TRBV6-2/TRBV6-3	TRBJ2-5	CARSSLPPSGLRGTQYF	TGTGCCAGAAGTTCTCTCCCCCCTAGCGGTTTACGCGGGACCCAGTACTTC
TRBD2	once	TRBV20-1	TRBJ2-5	CSARDLSGGQETQYF	TGCAGTGCTAGAGATCTTAGCGGGGGGCAAGAGACCCAGTACTTC
-	-	TRBV7-9	TRBJ1-2	CASSDGSYGYTF	TGTGCCAGCAGCGACGGGTCCTATGGCTACACCTTC
-	few	TRBV6-2/TRBV6-3	TRBJ1-1	CASSYPLWGAEAFF	TGTGCCAGCAGTTATCCCCTTTGGGGGGCTGAAGCTTTCTTT
-	medium-sized	TRBV19	TRBJ2-1	CASRWVSSYNEQFF	TGTGCCAGTCGCTGGGTCAGCTCCTACAATGAGCAGTTCTTC
-	-	TRBV11-2	TRBJ2-5	CASSWGVETQYF	TGTGCCAGCAGCTGGGGGGTCGAGACCCAGTACTTC
-	-	TRBV7-2	TRBJ2-3	CASSLERFGAWRDTDTQYF	TGTGCCAGCAGCTTAGAAAGGTTCGGTGCTTGGCGGGATACAGATACGCAGTATTTT
TRBD2	-	TRBV5-1	TRBJ2-7	CASSLTSGRGEQYF	TGCGCCAGCAGCTTGACTAGCGGGAGGGGAGAGCAGTACTTC
-	-	TRBV6-2/TRBV6-3	TRBJ2-5	CASSTARVQGTQYF	TGTGCCAGCAGTACCGCTAGGGTCCAAGGGACCCAGTACTTC
-	medium-sized	TRBV19	TRBJ1-2	CASSDLGGQGYGYTF	TGTGCCAGTAGTGATCTGGGGGGTCAGGGCTATGGCTACACCTTC
-	medium-sized	TRBV6-2/TRBV6-3	TRBJ2-3	CASSLAGADTQYF	TGTGCCAGCAGTTTGGCAGGGGCAGATACGCAGTATTTT
TRBD2	few	TRBV7-9	TRBJ2-5	CASSVRGGQETQYF	TGTGCCAGCAGCGTCCGGGGGGGACAAGAGACCCAGTACTTC
TRBD1	medium-sized	TRBV27	TRBJ1-2	CASSLNRGQGGYTF	TGTGCCAGCAGTCTCAACAGGGGGCAAGGTGGCTACACCTTC
-	medium-sized	TRBV7-9	TRBJ2-1	CASSLGRAGSSYNEQFF	TGTGCCAGCAGCTTAGGAAGAGCAGGGAGCTCCTACAATGAGCAGTTCTTC
-	few	TRBV20-1	TRBJ2-3	CSARKASTDTQYF	TGCAGTGCTCGGAAGGCTAGCACAGATACGCAGTATTTT
TRBD2	medium-sized	TRBV6-2/TRBV6-3	TRBJ2-1	CASSYNSGRNEQFF	TGTGCCAGCAGTTACAATAGCGGGAGAAATGAGCAGTTCTTC
TRBD1	few	TRBV5-1	TRBJ1-1	CASSLGQGMSTEAFF	TGCGCCAGCAGCTTGGGACAGGGGATGAGCACTGAAGCTTTCTTT
-	few	TRBV12-3/TRBV12-4	TRBJ1-2	CASSPGGYGYTF	TGTGCCAGCAGTCCGGGGGGGTATGGCTACACCTTC
TRBD2	-	TRBV24-1	TRBJ2-5	CATSGWSGRGQETQYF	TGTGCCACCAGTGGGTGGAGCGGGAGGGGGCAAGAGACCCAGTACTTC
-	few	TRBV14	TRBJ2-5	CASSSTTGQETQYF	TGTGCCAGCAGCAGCACGACAGGACAAGAGACCCAGTACTTC
TRBD2	-	TRBV5-1	TRBJ2-7	CASSLDPTGAGAYEQYF	TGCGCCAGCAGCTTGGATCCCACTGGGGCGGGAGCCTACGAGCAGTACTTC
TRBD2	medium-sized	TRBV19	TRBJ2-1	CASSLRAGEGNEQFF	TGTGCCAGTAGCCTTCGAGCGGGAGAGGGCAATGAGCAGTTCTTC
-	-	TRBV6-5	TRBJ2-6	CASRPGGDRFGANVLTF	TGTGCCAGCAGGCCTGGGGGGGACAGGTTCGGGGCCAACGTCCTGACTTTC
TRBD1	medium-sized	TRBV4-3	TRBJ2-1	CASSPGQSSYNEQFF	TGCGCCAGCAGCCCGGGACAGAGCTCCTACAATGAGCAGTTCTTC
TRBD2	medium-sized	TRBV15	TRBJ2-2	CATSENPGLADTGELFF	TGTGCCACCAGCGAGAACCCTGGACTAGCGGACACCGGGGAGCTGTTTTTT
-	few	TRBV5-5	TRBJ2-1	CASSTDTYNEQFF	TGCGCCAGCAGCACGGACACCTACAATGAGCAGTTCTTC
-	-	TRBV10-2	TRBJ1-6	CASSESRGWTPLHF	TGCGCCAGCAGTGAGTCGCGGGGCTGGACACCCCTCCACTTT
-	-	TRBV5-1	TRBJ1-2	CASSLEPRGPGELYF	TGCGCCAGCAGCTTGGAGCCCCGGGGGCCCGGGGAGCTGTACTTC
TRBD2	-	TRBV10-3	TRBJ2-1	CAISESRTSGNFEQFF	TGTGCCATCAGTGAGTCGAGGACTAGCGGGAATTTTGAGCAGTTCTTC
TRBD2	-	TRBV2	TRBJ2-3	CASSGPGLDSDTQYF	TGTGCCAGCAGTGGTCCGGGACTAGATTCAGATACGCAGTATTTT
-	few	TRBV24-1	TRBJ1-6	CATHRLWDNSPLHF	TGTGCCACCCACCGACTCTGGGATAATTCACCCCTCCACTTT
-	once	TRBV5-6	TRBJ2-3	CASSLSPSTDSTDTQYF	TGCGCCAGCAGCTTGTCGCCTAGCACGGATAGCACAGATACGCAGTATTTT
-	-	TRBV2	TRBJ2-1	CASSPGSSYNEQFF	TGTGCCAGCAGCCCGGGAAGCTCCTACAATGAGCAGTTCTTC
TRBD1	-	TRBV5-1	TRBJ2-7	CASSLGTGPVYEQYF	TGCGCCAGCAGCTTGGGGACAGGGCCTGTCTACGAGCAGTACTTC
-	medium-sized	TRBV27	TRBJ2-5	CASSFYRDSETQYF	TGTGCCAGCAGTTTTTACAGGGATTCAGAGACCCAGTACTTC
-	medium-sized	TRBV12-3/TRBV12-4	TRBJ2-3	CASSLRWTDTQYF	TGTGCCAGCAGTTTGCGATGGACAGATACGCAGTATTTT
TRBD2	medium-sized	TRBV19	TRBJ2-5	CASSRGGRASGETQYF	TGTGCCAGTAGTAGGGGCGGGAGGGCCTCTGGAGAGACCCAGTACTTC
-	medium-sized	TRBV5-4	TRBJ1-2	CASSLVTGPYGYTF	TGTGCCAGCAGCTTGGTAACAGGGCCCTATGGCTACACCTTC
-	medium-sized	TRBV5-5	TRBJ2-1	CASRPRGGAIGEQFF	TGTGCCAGCAGACCCAGGGGGGGAGCTATAGGTGAGCAGTTCTTC
TRBD1	-	TRBV6-6	TRBJ1-3	CASSYPAGTAGNTIYF	TGTGCCAGCAGTTACCCTGCCGGGACAGCTGGAAACACCATATATTTT
TRBD1	-	TRBV11-2	TRBJ2-5	CASSSGTGRQETQYF	TGTGCCAGCAGCTCCGGGACAGGGAGGCAAGAGACCCAGTACTTC
TRBD2	-	TRBV7-9	TRBJ2-3	CASSLAAGGPDTQNF	TGTGCCAGCAGCTTAGCGGCGGGAGGGCCAGATACGCAGAATTTT